This T cell receptor (beta chain) was identified during a study of T-cell memory formation after mild COVID-19. About the study: Largely donor-specific sequence clusters came from a couple of donors.

Concerning this clonotype itself: Its specificity is unknown.

TCRdb reprocessed the 5' RACE reads via MiXCR and lists one record per CDR3 protein. This sample yields around 140,000 distinct CDR3 sequences, of which less than 20% are seen a single time; around 2.5% belongs to the top ten. Germline CDR1 reads SGHRS; CDR2 reads YFSETQ. This CDR3 has 14 amino acids. The V and J ends lost 0 bases and 1 base respectively, with 5 bases between them. Points from the study as a whole: Pre-infection memory harbored some responding clones, suggesting cross-reactive memory joined. Contracting clones, day 15 to 85, had balanced CD4/CD8, and later expanders favored CD4+.

The specimen sequenced was PBMCs or a T cell subset sorted from them (not recorded which). The V gene is TRBV5-1, the J gene TRBJ2-4; D unresolved. The TCR comes from an adult woman who had mild COVID-19 (a few samples of this study predate the infection). Cell type and time point are not known. The CDR3 protein is CASSLAEAKNIQYF. The CDR3 DNA sequence: TGCGCCAGCAGCTTGGCCGAGGCCAAAAACATTCAGTACTTC.